This TCR beta chain was captured in a study of T cell responses to AZD1222 COVID-19 vaccine. Study-level findings and limits: Repertoire samples came only from after the peak T cell response. Nearly half of unique spike-specific TCRs reportedly avoided B.1.351 and B.1.1.7 mutated regions. Baseline seropositivity occurred in only 5 or 6 AZD1222 recipients.

The assay was immunoSEQ multiplex PCR, and TCRdb's table has in-frame clones only and misses some. The data show 130,000 to 150,000 clones, with 80% to 85% seen just once and 3.5% to 5% held by the top ten. This clone occurred once. Its antigen remains unidentified. This clonotype was sampled from an adult in good health. Here the sequenced sample was peripheral blood, taken on day 0 of MenACWY control vaccination.

CDR3 nucleotides: TGTGCCACCAGTGATCCCCGGACCCACACCGGGGAGCTGTTTTTT. Residues: CATSDPRTHTGELFF. V is TRBV24-1 and J is TRBJ2-2; D is uncertain. Germline loops: CDR1 KGHDR, CDR2 SFDVKD. The V and J ends lost 3 bases and 3 bases respectively, with 10 bases between them. This CDR3 spans 15 amino acids.